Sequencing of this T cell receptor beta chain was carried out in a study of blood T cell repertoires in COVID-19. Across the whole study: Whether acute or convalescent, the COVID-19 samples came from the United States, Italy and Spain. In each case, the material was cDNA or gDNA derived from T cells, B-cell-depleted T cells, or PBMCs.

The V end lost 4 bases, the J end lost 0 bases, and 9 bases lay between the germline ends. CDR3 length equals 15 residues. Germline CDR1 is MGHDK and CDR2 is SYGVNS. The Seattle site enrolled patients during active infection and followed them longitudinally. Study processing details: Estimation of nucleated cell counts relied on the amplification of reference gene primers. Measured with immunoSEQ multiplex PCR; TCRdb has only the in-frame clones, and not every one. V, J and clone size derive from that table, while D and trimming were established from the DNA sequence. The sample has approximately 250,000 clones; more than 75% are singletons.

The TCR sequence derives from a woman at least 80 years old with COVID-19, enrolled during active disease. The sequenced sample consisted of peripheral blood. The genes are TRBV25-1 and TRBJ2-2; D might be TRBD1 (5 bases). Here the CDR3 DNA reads TGTGCCAGCAGTGCCAGGGTACCGAACACCGGGGAGCTGTTTTTT. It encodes CASSARVPNTGELFF.